This T cell receptor beta chain was captured by sequencing in a study of blood T cells in healthy people across ages. A second PCR of 7 to 11 cycles used a sample-barcoded 5' primer and a J-beta primer mix. TCRdb called the 5' RACE reads again in MiXCR, with one record for every CDR3 protein. The sample includes 650,000 to 800,000 distinct CDR3 sequences, 40% to 50% of them seen just once. Germline lookup yields CDR1 MNHNS and CDR2 SASEGT. V dropped 11 bases and J dropped 4 bases, with 20 bases sitting between them. The CDR3 totals 14 residues. The sequence derives from a man in his sixties in good health. Material for sequencing was blood. The J gene is TRBJ1-1, the V gene TRBV6-1, with D maybe TRBD1 (5 bases). The DNA for the CDR3 is TGTGCCCACACGGACCGGGGGACGACCACTGAAGCTTTCTTT. This codes for CAHTDRGTTTEAFF.